This T cell receptor beta chain was documented in a study of shared clonotypes between healthy human individuals. Donors were Caucasian adults residing in Nashville, Tennessee, USA. The CDR3 totals 12 residues. The germline V gene encodes CDR1 MDHEN and CDR2 SYDVKM. Produced via immunoSEQ multiplex PCR; TCRdb's table is partial and in-frame only. The sample records roughly 2,300,000 clones, just under 95% being singletons. Worth noting for this clone: One end of the junction varies from germline; a read error may be responsible.

The chain recombines TRBV28 with TRBJ2-7, with TRBD1 matching 10 bases. The clonotype comes from a man aged 18-30 years in good health. Some clones in this sample may be carry-over from other donors' samples. The sample taken for sequencing was naive CD4+ T cells from PBMCs. Subset given: CD45RA+ positively selected. CDR3 nucleotide sequence: TGTGCCAGCAGTCTGAGAACGGGACAGGGGACTTTT. Amino acid sequence: CASSLRTGQGTF. The whole variable domain, filled in from reference TRBV28 and TRBJ2-7, reads DVKVTQSSRYLVKRTGEKVFLECVQDMDHENMFWYRQDPGLGLRLIYFSYDVKMKEKGDIPEGYSVSREKKERFSLILESASTNQTSMYLCASSLRTGQGTFGPGTRLTVT.